Below are 13 T cell receptor beta chains sequenced from a single sample in a study of blood T cell repertoires in COVID-19. Profiled with immunoSEQ multiplex PCR; TCRdb holds only in-frame clones, not every one. This table has fewer than 200,000 clones, around 83% appearing once. Sequenced material: PBMCs or T cells enriched from blood (not recorded which). The receptors stem from a woman aged 40 to 49 in a cohort exposed to, infected with or recovered from COVID-19 (not recorded which).

The chain links TRBV11-2 to TRBJ1-6; D is possibly TRBD1 (5 bases). Germline CDR1 and CDR2: SGHAT and FQNNGV. The CDR3 loop spans 17 amino acids. V was clipped by 6 bases and J by 7 bases, with 22 bases between them. In nucleotides, the CDR3 is TGTGCCAGCAGAAAAGGTGGGGACGCAGGAGGGAATTCACCCCTCCACTTT. This codes for CASRKGGDAGGNSPLHF.

The chain employs TRBV19 and TRBJ1-1; D is unresolved. CDR3 length: 14 amino acids. Germline V lookup: CDR1 LNHDA, CDR2 SQIVND (reference sequence). V shed 2 bases and J shed 1 base, with 8 bases lying between them. CDR3 DNA sequence: TGTGCCAGTAGTATATGGGCAGCGAACACTGAAGCTTTCTTT. Translation gives CASSIWAANTEAFF. Supplemented by reference TRBV19 and TRBJ1-1, the full variable domain reads DGGITQSPKYLFRKEGQNVTLSCEQNLNHDAMYWYRQDPGQGLRLIYYSQIVNDFQKGDIAEGYSVSREKKESFPLTVTSAQKNPTAFYLCASSIWAANTEAFFGQGTRLTVV.

This chain connects TRBV13 to TRBJ1-2; maybe TRBD1 (6 bases). Germline V CDR1 and CDR2: PRHDT, FYEKMQ (reference sequence). The V end was cut by 8 bases, the J end by 4 bases, with 11 bases between. This CDR3 contains 12 residues. CDR3 in DNA: TGTGCCAGCCTCGACAGGCGCTATGGCTACACCTTC. This translates into CASLDRRYGYTF.

The CDR3 sequence is CASSIEQGWGEQYF. The CDR3 coding sequence is TGTGCCAGTAGTATCGAACAGGGCTGGGGGGAGCAGTACTTC. This chain links TRBV19 with TRBJ2-7; possible D gene TRBD1, 6 bases. Trimming shortened V by 3 bases and J by 7 bases, and 16 bases separated the two germline ends. The germline CDR1 and CDR2 sequences are LNHDA and SQIVND (reference sequence). The CDR3 sequence is 14 residues long.

The rearrangement joins TRBV6-5 to TRBJ2-1, with TRBD2 matching over 8 bases. V dropped 6 bases and J dropped 7; count of bases not matched to a gene: 5. Germline V gene sequence: CDR1 MNHEY, CDR2 SVGAGI. This CDR3 region has 13 residues. The CDR3 region is CASSSGTRNEQFF. CDR3 DNA sequence: TGTGCCAGCAGCTCCGGGACTAGAAATGAGCAGTTCTTC.

The chain joins TRBV27 to TRBJ2-1; perhaps TRBD2 as D (7 bases). Per germline, CDR1 MNHEY and CDR2 SMNVEV (reference sequence). The CDR3 consists of 15 residues. V lost 5 bases and J 5 bases, leaving 16 bases between the germline ends. The CDR3 sequence is CASSLLAGDNNEQFF. CDR3 nucleotides: TGTGCCAGCAGTCTCCTCGCGGGGGACAACAATGAGCAGTTCTTC.

The chain joins TRBV13 to TRBJ2-3, with 12 bases matching TRBD2. Germline V CDR1 and CDR2: PRHDT, FYEKMQ (reference sequence). The CDR3 covers 16 residues. Trimming at V came to 5 bases and at J to 2 bases, leaving 5 bases not matched to a gene. CDR3 nucleotide sequence: TGTGCCAGCAGCCCATGGACTAGCGGGGACACAGATACGCAGTATTTT. This translates into CASSPWTSGDTDTQYF.

This clone has a single count. The chain links TRBV11-2 to TRBJ2-1; 10 nucleotides agree with TRBD1. With 5 bases clipped from V and 0 bases from J, the junction kept 7 bases outside the gene matches. Looked up from germline, CDR1 is SGHAT and CDR2 is FQNNGV. The CDR3 runs 17 residues. The CDR3 here is CASSTRDRGSSYNEQFF. The DNA of the CDR3 is TGTGCCAGCAGCACTCGGGACAGGGGAAGCTCCTACAATGAGCAGTTCTTC. The variable domain in full, with the rest retrieved from reference TRBV11-2 and TRBJ2-1, is EAGVAQSPRYKIIEKRQSVAFWCNPISGHATLYWYQQILGQGPKLLIQFQNNGVVDDSQLPKDRFSAERLKGVDSTLKIQPAKLEDSAVYLCASSTRDRGSSYNEQFFGPGTRLTVL.

The rearrangement uses TRBV6-5 and TRBJ1-1, with TRBD1 matching 8 bases. J lost 5 bases, V lost 7 bases, and 9 bases had no gene match. There are 14 residues in the CDR3. CDR1 and CDR2 (germline): MNHEY, SVGAGI. CDR3 in DNA: TGTGCCAGCATCCTATGGACAGGGAAGACTGAAGCTTTCTTT. This gives the protein CASILWTGKTEAFF.

The V call is TRBV9, the J call TRBJ1-5, with a weak D call TRBD1 (5 bases). The CDR3 runs to 15 residues. Germline loops: CDR1 SGDLS, CDR2 YYNGEE. V lost 0 bases and J 5 bases, leaving 12 bases between the germline ends. The CDR3: CASSVGTSQHQPQHF. The CDR3, as DNA: TGTGCCAGCAGCGTAGGGACATCACAACATCAGCCCCAGCATTTT. The entire variable domain, with the rest obtained from reference TRBV9 and TRBJ1-5, is as follows: DSGVTQTPKHLITATGQRVTLRCSPRSGDLSVYWYQQSLDQGLQFLIQYYNGEERAKGNILERFSAQQFPDLHSELNLSSLELGDSALYFCASSVGTSQHQPQHFGDGTRLSIL.

The chain couples TRBV9 to TRBJ2-3, with TRBD2 matching over 9 bases. V shed 4 bases and J 6 bases; nucleotides not matched to a gene: 15. Germline CDR1 SGDLS, CDR2 YYNGEE. This CDR3 comprises 17 residues. DNA for the CDR3: TGTGCCAGCAGCCCCCGAGCTGGCGGGAGGGCCGTTGATACGCAGTATTTT. Its protein product is CASSPRAGGRAVDTQYF. Full variable domain (remainder filled in from reference TRBV9 and TRBJ2-3): DSGVTQTPKHLITATGQRVTLRCSPRSGDLSVYWYQQSLDQGLQFLIQYYNGEERAKGNILERFSAQQFPDLHSELNLSSLELGDSALYFCASSPRAGGRAVDTQYFGPGTRLTVL.

J is TRBJ1-6 and V is TRBV15; TRBD1 is a possible D gene (6 bases). The CDR3 loop spans 14 amino acids. Per germline, CDR1 LNHNV and CDR2 YYDKDF (reference sequence). V dropped 6 bases and J dropped 5 bases, with 11 bases sitting between them. The CDR3 here is CATRDSSHNSPLHF. The CDR3 region has the DNA TGTGCCACCAGGGACAGTTCCCATAATTCACCCCTCCACTTT.

V is TRBV4-1 and J is TRBJ2-7; 10 nucleotides align to TRBD2. The CDR3 runs to 15 residues. Per the germline V gene, CDR1 is MGHRA and CDR2 is YSYEKL. The trim removed 4 bases at V and 2 bases at J, leaving 5 bases unmatched. DNA of the CDR3: TGCGCCAGCAGCCCTGGACTAGCGGTGACCTACGAGCAGTACTTC. This sequence encodes CASSPGLAVTYEQYF.